This TCR beta chain was sequenced for a study of blood T cell repertoires in COVID-19. Germline CDR1 is SGHNT and CDR2 is YYREEE (reference sequence). This CDR3 is 13 amino acids long. V shed 3 bases and J shed 4 bases, with 8 bases lying between them. This clone was observed many times. The sample holds other DNA sequences that translate to the same CDR3. In the authors' workflow: Researchers report that nucleated cell counts were estimated from reference gene primer amplification. Assay: immunoSEQ multiplex PCR; the TCRdb copy retains only in-frame clones and omits some. That table furnishes V, J and clone size, whereas the DNA furnished D and trimming. The sample holds 150,000 or so clones, around four fifths seen once.

The chain joins TRBV5-4 to TRBJ1-3; the D gene is possibly TRBD1 (6 bases). This clonotype originated in a human donor in a cohort sampled during active COVID-19. The sequencing sample was made of peripheral blood. CDR3 residues: CASSYGQGNTIYF. The CDR3 bases are TGTGCCAGCAGCTACGGACAGGGAAACACCATATATTTT.